The rows below give T cell receptor beta chains drawn from one sample of a study of control samples from healthy donors and cancer patients. This table comes from immunoSEQ multiplex PCR, and its TCRdb copy is limited to in-frame clones, with some not included. The sample consists of 150,000 to 200,000 clones, approximately 94% of them appearing once. Sequenced: blood. The source of these receptors is a man aged 25-45 years in good health. Both conserved end residues are trimmed from each CDR3. Each record gives: J gene, clone size, V gene, D gene, CDR3 protein. The D gene is left open where the match is weak. The listing skips clone size in some rows; elsewhere it reads once, few, many or a size class.

TRBJ2-7	few	TRBV10-3	TRBD1	AIKGQNSYEQY
TRBJ1-2	-	TRBV5-1	TRBD1	ASSPGQGIGYT
TRBJ1-5	-	TRBV5-4	TRBD1	ASSDGTGGNQPQH
TRBJ2-5	-	TRBV4-2	-	ASSRETLGGGGTQY
TRBJ1-2	-	TRBV27	-	ASSLEGSGYT
TRBJ2-1	-	TRBV4-1	-	ASSHQDVYNEQF
TRBJ2-1	once	TRBV5-6	-	ASSLGSSAYSYNEQF
TRBJ1-1	-	TRBV4-3	TRBD1	ASSQVTGGWAEAF
TRBJ2-3	-	TRBV6-4	-	ASNGTLSTDTQY
TRBJ2-1	-	TRBV7-8	TRBD1	ASSLVQGLQF
TRBJ2-1	-	TRBV18	-	ASSPAKNNEQF
TRBJ1-6	-	TRBV2	-	ASSEDRSVPPLH
TRBJ1-6	-	TRBV7-6	TRBD1	ASSPGQGASPLH
TRBJ2-5	-	TRBV7-2	-	ASSLDRTETQY
TRBJ2-4	-	TRBV19	-	ASRGGGQIQY
TRBJ2-7	-	TRBV6-5	TRBD1	AGSYSSGRGKYEQY
TRBJ2-7	few	TRBV19	-	ASSDTGYEQY